This entry lists 32 T cell receptor beta chains sequenced from one sample in a study of blood T cell repertoires in COVID-19 (dated by TCRdb to the early 2020s). Library method: the immunoSEQ multiplex PCR assay. TCRdb re-hosts the immuneACCESS table, in-frame sequences only. Its copies lack some clones; in the studies checked, an unresolved V gene accounts for under half of them, and the cause for the rest is not known. Here the sample has about 14,000 clones; 65% to 80% occur a single time. The ten largest clones take up roughly 20% of the sample. Sequences were obtained from peripheral blood. The receptors derive from a boy aged 2 to 9 with active or convalescent COVID-19.

The chain recombines TRBV5-1 with TRBJ1-1; no clear D. Germline V gene data show CDR1 as SGHRS and CDR2 as YFSETQ. The V end lost 0 bases, the J end lost 1 base, and 7 bases lay between the germline ends. The CDR3 has 14 residues. The CDR3 spells CASSLAAQNTEAFF. CDR3 sequence (DNA): TGCGCCAGCAGCTTGGCCGCACAGAACACTGAAGCTTTCTTT.

The chain is built from TRBV5-1 and TRBJ1-5, with 7 bases fitting TRBD1. V lost 7 bases, J lost 7 bases, and 11 bases stayed unmatched. The CDR3 runs 14 residues. Germline lookup yields CDR1 SGHRS and CDR2 YFSETQ. The DNA of the CDR3 is TGCGCCAGCTCCCCCGGATCAGGGGGGCAGCCCCAGCATTTT. Amino acids: CASSPGSGGQPQHF.

The V call is TRBV6-2 or TRBV6-3, the J call TRBJ2-3; 9 bases map to TRBD2. The CDR3 covers 14 residues. Per the germline V gene, CDR1 is MNHEY and CDR2 is SVGEGT. V trimming: 6 bases; J trimming: 6 bases; junction bases outside the gene matches: 7. DNA for the CDR3: TGTGCCAGCAGCCATAGCGGGAGAGGGGATACGCAGTATTTT. The encoded protein is CASSHSGRGDTQYF.

This chain links TRBV6-5 with TRBJ2-5; D not resolved. Between the trimmed V and J ends, which lost 5 bases and 2 bases, there was a span of 9 bases. The CDR3 totals 13 residues. Germline assignment: CDR1 MNHEY and CDR2 SVGAGI. CDR3 nucleotides: TGTGCCAGCAGTCAGAGGTATCAAGAGACCCAGTACTTC. Its protein product is CASSQRYQETQYF.

V gene TRBV19 combines with J gene TRBJ1-1; possibly TRBD1 for D (5 bases). CDR3 length equals 13 residues. Trimming removed 8 bases at V and 4 bases at J, with 14 bases between. Germline loops: CDR1 LNHDA, CDR2 SQIVND (reference sequence). Here the CDR3 reads CASSALGATEAFF. The CDR3, as DNA: TGTGCCAGTTCGGCCCTTGGGGCCACTGAAGCTTTCTTT.

The CDR3 region has the DNA TGCGCCAGCAGCCAAGTGGGGACAGGGAGGAACACCGGGGAGCTGTTTTTT. The encoded protein is CASSQVGTGRNTGELFF. The rearrangement uses TRBV4-1 and TRBJ2-2; 9 bases agree with TRBD1. V lost 1 base to trimming and J lost 1 base; unmatched junction nucleotides: 4. The length of the CDR3 is 17 residues. In germline, CDR1 is MGHRA, CDR2 YSYEKL.

V gene TRBV6-5 combines with J gene TRBJ1-4, with D possibly TRBD1 on 5 matching bases. CDR3 length: 14 residues. Germline CDR1 and CDR2: MNHEY and SVGAGI. Trimming took off 8 bases at V and 0 bases at J, with 10 bases between the two ends. This CDR3 is CASRRDATNEKLFF. As DNA, the CDR3 is TGTGCCAGCCGGAGGGACGCAACTAATGAAAAACTGTTTTTT.

This clone showed up just a few times. The chain joins TRBV30 to TRBJ2-1, with 14 bases fitting TRBD2. Per the germline V gene, CDR1 is GTSNPN and CDR2 is SVGIG (reference sequence). V shed 3 bases and J 0 bases; nucleotides not matched to a gene: 4. The CDR3 sequence is 17 residues long. CDR3 residues: CAWRRLAGGSSYNEQFF. The CDR3 coding sequence is TGTGCCTGGAGGCGACTAGCGGGGGGGAGCTCCTACAATGAGCAGTTCTTC.

The J gene is TRBJ1-3, the V gene TRBV28; D gene uncertain. CDR1 is MDHEN and CDR2 is SYDVKM in the germline V gene. The V end was cut by 7 bases, the J end by 2 bases, with 18 bases between. The CDR3 runs 16 residues. The CDR3 region is CASTYLLRGPGNTIYF. In nucleotides, the CDR3 is TGTGCCAGCACCTACTTACTACGGGGTCCTGGAAACACCATATATTTT.

The chain employs TRBV5-1 and TRBJ2-2; 8 positions match TRBD1. CDR3 length: 15 residues. Unmatched junction bases numbered 3, after V lost 5 bases and J lost 0 bases. Germline-derived CDR1 and CDR2 are SGHRS and YFSETQ. CDR3 protein: CASRETGANTGELFF. In nucleotides, the CDR3 is TGCGCCAGCAGGGAGACAGGGGCGAACACCGGGGAGCTGTTTTTT.

The V gene is TRBV10-3, the J gene TRBJ1-5; D uncertain. The germline gives CDR1 ENHRY, CDR2 SYGVKD. This CDR3 spans 14 amino acids. Trimming shortened V by 7 bases and J by 9 bases, and 19 bases separated the two germline ends. CDR3 sequence reads: CAITAGSPCRPQHF. The DNA of the CDR3 is TGTGCCATCACGGCCGGGTCCCCGTGTCGGCCCCAGCATTTT.

By its share, this clone is medium-sized. The V and J genes are TRBV7-8 and TRBJ2-7; a weak D match, TRBD2 (5 bases). The CDR3 is made up of 11 amino acids. CDR1 is SGHVS and CDR2 is FQNEAQ in the germline V gene. The V end was cut by 3 bases, the J end by 10 bases, with 10 bases between. Written as DNA, the CDR3 is TGTGCCAGCAGCTTTGGGAGCTTTCAGTACTTC. This translates into CASSFGSFQYF.

This clone is a singleton in its sample. The V gene is TRBV14, the J gene TRBJ2-1; TRBD2 matches 12 bases. The germline CDR1 and CDR2 sequences are SGHDN and FVKESK. This CDR3 spans 16 amino acids. V trimming: 6 bases; J trimming: 10 bases; junction bases outside the gene matches: 13. The CDR3 reads CASRSRLAGAAGEQFF. DNA for the CDR3: TGTGCCAGCAGGTCCCGACTAGCGGGGGCGGCGGGCGAGCAGTTCTTC.

The sample holds a few counts of this clone. Written as DNA, the CDR3 is TGCGCCAGCGGGCCGGGACAGCTCATAAGGGGCTCCTACAATGAGCAGTTCTTC. As protein: CASGPGQLIRGSYNEQFF. The rearrangement links TRBV5-1 to TRBJ2-1; 7 positions agree with TRBD1. J gave up 0 bases and V 7 bases, and 16 bases lay outside the gene matches. CDR3 length equals 18 residues. Germline CDR1 SGHRS, CDR2 YFSETQ.

This clone was picked up one time. V and J are TRBV6-5 and TRBJ1-1; 7 positions match TRBD1. Germline V gene sequence: CDR1 MNHEY, CDR2 SVGAGI. The length of the CDR3 is 14 residues. V shed 0 bases, J shed 4 bases, and the junction held 2 bases outside the gene matches. The CDR3 nucleotides read TGTGCCAGCAGTTACTCCAACAGGGGCACTGAAGCTTTCTTT. Residues: CASSYSNRGTEAFF.

The V gene is TRBV7-2, the J gene TRBJ1-5, with 8 bases that match TRBD1. CDR3 size: 16 residues. The junction had 8 bases not matched to a gene; V was cut back by 1 base and J by 6 bases. The germline V gene encodes CDR1 SGHTA and CDR2 FQGNSA. CDR3 sequence reads: CASSLEGATGVQPQHF. As DNA, the CDR3 is TGTGCCAGCAGCTTAGAGGGGGCGACAGGGGTTCAGCCCCAGCATTTT.

This clone has just a few counts. The DNA of the CDR3 is TGTGCCAGCAGCTTCAGGTTGGGTAACACCATATATTTT. Its translation: CASSFRLGNTIYF. The rearrangement joins TRBV11-2 to TRBJ1-3; D remains ambiguous. The ends were cut back, 3 bases at V and 7 bases at J, with 10 bases in the middle. This CDR3 spans 13 amino acids. Germline values: CDR1 SGHAT, CDR2 FQNNGV.

The V gene is TRBV7-9, the J gene TRBJ1-1; no definite D call. The CDR3 consists of 13 residues. CDR1 and CDR2 from the germline V gene are SEHNR and FQNEAQ (reference sequence). Trimming shortened V by 2 bases and J by 1 base, and 5 bases separated the two germline ends. CDR3 nucleotide sequence: TGTGCCAGCAGCTTAAGCCAGAACACTGAAGCTTTCTTT. Protein product: CASSLSQNTEAFF.

The rearrangement uses TRBV19 and TRBJ1-1, with 8 positions matching TRBD1. The CDR3 loop spans 15 amino acids. V shed 5 bases and J 1 base; nucleotides not matched to a gene: 6. The germline V gene encodes CDR1 LNHDA and CDR2 SQIVND (reference sequence). Written as DNA, the CDR3 is TGTGCCAGTAGTTCCCAGGGGGCCCCGAACACTGAAGCTTTCTTT. It translates to CASSSQGAPNTEAFF.

The chain is built from TRBV20-1 and TRBJ2-7; no clear D gene. The V end was cut by 1 base, the J end by 6 bases, with 7 bases between. The CDR3 covers 11 residues. Per the germline V gene, CDR1 is DFQATT and CDR2 is SNEGSKA (reference sequence). CDR3 sequence reads: CSARGWPEQYF. CDR3 DNA sequence: TGCAGTGCTAGAGGTTGGCCCGAGCAGTACTTC.

This chain joins TRBV27 and TRBJ2-1; 9 bases are shared with TRBD1. The germline gives CDR1 MNHEY, CDR2 SMNVEV (reference sequence). The CDR3 has 15 amino acids. After removal of 4 bases from V and 7 bases from J, the junction contained 8 bases not matched to a gene. The CDR3 DNA reads TGTGCCAGCAGTTATAACAGGGGGCGAGGGAATGAGCAGTTCTTC. It specifies CASSYNRGRGNEQFF.

The rearrangement uses TRBV7-2 and TRBJ2-7, with TRBD2 identical over 8 bases. The germline V gene encodes CDR1 SGHTA and CDR2 FQGNSA. With 3 bases clipped from V and 5 bases from J, the junction kept 6 bases outside the gene matches. The CDR3 has 14 residues. The CDR3 sequence is CASSFGAGGHEQYF. The CDR3 nucleotides read TGTGCCAGCAGCTTTGGGGCGGGAGGCCACGAGCAGTACTTC.

This clone has a handful of counts. The chain uses TRBV2 and TRBJ1-5; TRBD1 matches at 9 bases. The CDR3 is 16 amino acids. CDR1 SNHLY and CDR2 FYNNEI come from the germline V gene. The V gene end was trimmed by 8 bases and the J gene end by 4 bases; junction bases not matched to a gene: 12. CDR3 bases: TGTGCCAGCCGGGGCGGACAGGGGAACGGAAATCAGCCCCAGCATTTT. It specifies CASRGGQGNGNQPQHF.

V and J are TRBV18 and TRBJ1-4; TRBD1 is a possible D gene (5 bases). The CDR3 totals 16 residues. V lost 6 bases, J lost 6 bases, and 20 bases lay in between. From germline, CDR1 is KGHSH and CDR2 LQKENI. CDR3 region: CASSRYGGTGDEKLFF. The CDR3 DNA follows: TGTGCCAGCTCGCGCTACGGGGGGACGGGAGATGAAAAACTGTTTTTT.

The table lists this clone with a few counts. This chain uses TRBV12-3 or TRBV12-4 with TRBJ2-2; tentatively, D is TRBD1 (6 bases). The V end lost 8 bases, the J end lost 2 bases, and 9 bases lay between the germline ends. The CDR3 covers 13 residues. The CDR3 sequence: CASQDSNTGELFF. CDR3 coding DNA: TGTGCCAGCCAGGACAGTAACACCGGGGAGCTGTTTTTT.

This chain connects TRBV28 to TRBJ1-2; D is perhaps TRBD1 (5 bases). Germline V gene sequence: CDR1 MDHEN, CDR2 SYDVKM. The V and J ends lost 11 bases and 6 bases respectively, with 16 bases between them. The CDR3 has 12 amino acids. The CDR3 loop reads CAGGGLQDGYTF. CDR3 nucleotide sequence: TGTGCCGGGGGGGGACTTCAGGATGGCTACACCTTC.

Only one count was recorded for this clone. The chain combines TRBV11-2 with TRBJ1-4, with a weak D call TRBD1 (6 bases). Germline V gene lookup returns CDR1 SGHAT and CDR2 FQNNGV. The CDR3 length is 16 residues. V was shortened by 4 bases and J by 12 bases, with 24 bases between the two germline ends. This chain's CDR3 is CASSSIKLFGGGQLFF. In DNA, the CDR3 is TGTGCCAGCAGCTCAATAAAACTCTTTGGCGGGGGGCAACTGTTTTTT.

The chain couples TRBV28 to TRBJ2-7, with 9 bases aligning to TRBD1. The CDR3 consists of 16 residues. Germline assignment: CDR1 MDHEN and CDR2 SYDVKM. V lost 6 bases, J lost 3 bases, and 12 bases stayed unmatched. The CDR3, as DNA: TGTGCCAGCAGCCCCGACTTGAGGACAGGGGACTACGAGCAGTACTTC. As protein: CASSPDLRTGDYEQYF.

The gene calls are TRBV28 and TRBJ1-3; TRBD1 is a possible D gene (6 bases). Trimming shortened V by 5 bases and J by 4 bases, and 18 bases separated the two germline ends. The CDR3 has 16 amino acids. The germline V gene encodes CDR1 MDHEN and CDR2 SYDVKM. The CDR3: CASSLLIQGSGNTIYF. CDR3 sequence (DNA): TGTGCCAGCAGTCTTCTAATACAGGGTTCCGGAAACACCATATATTTT. The complete variable domain, with remaining parts taken from reference TRBV28 and TRBJ1-3, reads DVKVTQSSRYLVKRTGEKVFLECVQDMDHENMFWYRQDPGLGLRLIYFSYDVKMKEKGDIPEGYSVSREKKERFSLILESASTNQTSMYLCASSLLIQGSGNTIYFGEGSWLTVV.

CDR3 sequence reads: CASSSERNTQYF. The CDR3 DNA reads TGTGCCAGCAGCTCTGAGCGGAATACGCAGTATTTT. The chain is built from TRBV14 and TRBJ2-3; D may be TRBD2 (5 bases). Between the trimmed V and J ends, which lost 5 bases and 7 bases, there was a span of 10 bases. In germline, CDR1 is SGHDN, CDR2 FVKESK. The CDR3 runs 12 residues.

The chain uses TRBV7-8 and TRBJ1-2, with 11 bases aligning to TRBD1. V lost 5 bases to trimming and J lost 4 bases; unmatched junction nucleotides: 6. The germline V gene has CDR1 SGHVS and CDR2 FQNEAQ. The CDR3 is 15 amino acids. The CDR3, as DNA: TGTGCCAGCAGCCAGGACAGGGGGCATCGCTATGGCTACACCTTC. Translated: CASSQDRGHRYGYTF.

This chain joins TRBV18 and TRBJ2-7; TRBD1 agrees at 7 bases. Germline V gene sequence: CDR1 KGHSH, CDR2 LQKENI. The CDR3 is 15 amino acids. The V and J ends lost 3 bases and 0 bases, in that order; junction bases with no gene match: 5. The CDR3 DNA follows: TGTGCCAGCTCACCTGAGGGGGCGAGCTCCTACGAGCAGTACTTC. Translating gives CASSPEGASSYEQYF.